This TCR beta chain is from a study of read filtering for tumor transcriptome and immune sequencing. This clonotype was counted many times. Molecular barcoded adaptors covering alpha/delta and beta/gamma chains were used on roughly 400 ng RNA. In TCRdb, the reads were re-called with MiXCR into one record per CDR3 protein. The data show 130,000 or so distinct CDR3 sequences, with less than 15% seen just once and about 8.6% held by the top ten. The CDR3 totals 15 residues. The ends lost 7 bases at V and 3 bases at J; junction bases unmatched: 12. Germline V gene lookup returns CDR1 SGHDT and CDR2 YYEEEE.

The J gene is TRBJ1-1, the V gene TRBV5-6; TRBD1 aligns across 7 bases. The source of this sequence is a donor aged 40 or older with multiple myeloma. The specimen sequenced was a population of CD138-negative cells sorted from bone marrow. The CDR3 spells CASGILSGTDTEAFF. CDR3 coding DNA: TGTGCCAGCGGAATATTGTCCGGGACAGACACTGAAGCTTTCTTT.